The 4 T cell receptor beta chains below come from one sample, sequenced in a study of blood T cell repertoires in COVID-19. The assay was immunoSEQ multiplex PCR, and TCRdb's table has in-frame clones only and misses some. The table includes about 29,000 clones, more than 70% detected once. Sequencing was performed on peripheral blood. The receptors derive from a man older than 75 with active COVID-19.

The chain couples TRBV7-6 to TRBJ2-3, with 10 bases aligning to TRBD1. The CDR3 totals 14 residues. V was pared by 5 bases and J by 7 bases, with 6 bases of the junction left unmatched. Germline V gene lookup returns CDR1 SGHVS and CDR2 FNYEAQ. The chain's CDR3 is CASSAGQGTNTQYF. CDR3 bases: TGTGCCAGCAGCGCGGGACAGGGGACGAATACGCAGTATTTT. Looking up the rest from reference TRBV7-6 and TRBJ2-3 gives the full variable domain: GAGVSQSPRYKVTKRGQDVALRCDPISGHVSLYWYRQALGQGPEFLTYFNYEAQQDKSGLPNDRFSAERPEGSISTLTIQRTEQRDSAMYRCASSAGQGTNTQYFGPGTRLTVL.

This rearrangement joins TRBV2 to TRBJ2-1; 12 nucleotides line up with TRBD2. Per germline, CDR1 SNHLY and CDR2 FYNNEI. The CDR3 length is 15 residues. The V gene end was trimmed by 5 bases and the J gene end by 7 bases; junction bases not matched to a gene: 6. As DNA, the CDR3 is TGTGCCAGCAGTATTCTAGCGGGGGGGCTTAATGAGCAGTTCTTC. Amino acid sequence: CASSILAGGLNEQFF.

The chain carries TRBV3-1 (or the pseudogene TRBV3-2) and TRBJ2-5, with 13 bases matching TRBD2. After removal of 2 bases from V and 3 bases from J, the junction contained 6 bases not matched to a gene. Looked up from germline, CDR1 is LGHDT and CDR2 is YNNKEL (reference sequence). The CDR3 is made up of 17 amino acids. CDR3 in amino acids: CASSQPTGLAGEETQYF. Here the CDR3 DNA reads TGTGCCAGCAGCCAACCTACAGGACTAGCGGGAGAAGAGACCCAGTACTTC.

V usage is TRBV5-4 and J usage is TRBJ1-1; 8 bases fit TRBD1. The V gene end was trimmed by 2 bases and the J gene end by 6 bases; junction bases not matched to a gene: 9. The CDR3 runs to 15 residues. Germline CDR1 and CDR2: SGHNT and YYREEE (reference sequence). The CDR3 DNA sequence: TGTGCCAGCAGCTTCGGGGACAGGCCGGCCGCTGAAGCTTTCTTT. As protein: CASSFGDRPAAEAFF.